Reported below is one TCR beta chain. Its antigen is unidentified. The data are from a study of post-analysis software for immune sequencing data. Study-wide findings and caveats: Patients showed TRBV5-6, TRBV5-1 and TRBV20-1 among several TRBV segments more frequent than in controls.

Trimming left V 6 bases short and J 2 bases short, with 17 bases between. The CDR3 loop spans 15 amino acids. Every TCR beta cDNA library bore unique molecular identifiers. TCRdb re-analysed the PCR reads in MiXCR, keeping a single row per CDR3 protein. Of about 540,000 distinct CDR3 sequences detected, around a third appear once; the ten largest clones hold approximately 6%. The receptor comes from a girl aged 2-17 years with multiple sclerosis. Sequencing was carried out using blood. The gene calls are TRBV12-3 or TRBV12-4 and TRBJ2-7; D remains unclear. The CDR3 nucleotides are TGTGCCAGCAGCCTTACCCATAGGGTTCCCTACGAGCAGTACTTC. Its protein is CASSLTHRVPYEQYF.